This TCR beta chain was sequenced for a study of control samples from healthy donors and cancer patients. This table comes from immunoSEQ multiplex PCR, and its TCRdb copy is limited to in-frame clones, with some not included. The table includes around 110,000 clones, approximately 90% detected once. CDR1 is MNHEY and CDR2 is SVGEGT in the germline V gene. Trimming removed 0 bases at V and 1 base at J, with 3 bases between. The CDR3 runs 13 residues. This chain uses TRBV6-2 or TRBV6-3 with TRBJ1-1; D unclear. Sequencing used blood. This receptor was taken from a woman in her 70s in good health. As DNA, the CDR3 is TGTGCCAGCAGTTACTCAGCGAACACTGAAGCTTTCTTT. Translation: CASSYSANTEAFF.